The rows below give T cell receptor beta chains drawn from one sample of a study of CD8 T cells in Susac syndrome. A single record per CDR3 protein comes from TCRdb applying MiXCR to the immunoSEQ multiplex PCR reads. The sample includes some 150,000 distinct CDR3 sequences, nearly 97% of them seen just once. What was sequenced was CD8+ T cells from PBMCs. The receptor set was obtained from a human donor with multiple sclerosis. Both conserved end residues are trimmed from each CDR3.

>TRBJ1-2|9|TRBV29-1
SVVRSNGYT
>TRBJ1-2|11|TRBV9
ASSVALSYGYT
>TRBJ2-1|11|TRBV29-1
SVYERGGDEQF
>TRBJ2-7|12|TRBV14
ASSPWDSSYEQY
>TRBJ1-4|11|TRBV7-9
ASSFTGGEKLF
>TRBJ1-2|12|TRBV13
ASSTRTGDYGYT
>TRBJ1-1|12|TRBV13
ASSLGSMPTEAF
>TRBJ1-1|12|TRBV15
ATSRVVPNTEAF
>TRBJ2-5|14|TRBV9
ASSVGGESYQETQY
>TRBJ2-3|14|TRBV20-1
SARGELPTSTDTQY
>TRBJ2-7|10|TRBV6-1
ASTLPSYEQY
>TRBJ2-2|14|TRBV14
ASSPPGGTNTGELF
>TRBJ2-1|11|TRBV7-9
ASSPAAGNEQF
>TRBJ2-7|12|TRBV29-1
SVEGAGLGYEQY
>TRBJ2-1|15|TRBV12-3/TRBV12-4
ASILQPGTSDYNEQF
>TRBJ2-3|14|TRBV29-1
SVEGVGREGPDTQY
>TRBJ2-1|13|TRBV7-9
ASSTSGASYNEQF